Listed below are T cell receptor beta chains from one sample, sequenced in a study of glioma-infiltrating T cells after dendritic cell vaccination. Only in-frame clones appear in the TCRdb table, and some are missing; sequencing was by immunoSEQ multiplex PCR. The sample shows about 76,000 clones, around nine tenths of them seen only once. The sample in question was blood, obtained after dendritic cell vaccination. These receptors came from a human donor with glioblastoma. Both conserved end residues are part of each CDR3. The order of the fields is clone size, J gene, V gene, D gene, CDR3 DNA, CDR3 protein. D genes are given only for firm matches. Clone size is shown for a subset of rows, as once, few, many or a class of expanded clone.

size: -; J: TRBJ2-1; V: TRBV21-1; D: -; DNA: TGTGCCAGCAGCAAATCAGGACTAGAAGGCAATGAGCAGTTCTTC; CDR3: CASSKSGLEGNEQFF
size: -; J: TRBJ1-4; V: TRBV6-6; D: -; DNA: TGTGCCAGCAGTTCAGGGGTTAATGAAAAACTGTTTTTT; CDR3: CASSSGVNEKLFF
size: -; J: TRBJ2-7; V: TRBV7-2; D: -; DNA: TGTGCCAGCAGCTTAATGGACGGGAACGAGCAGTACTTC; CDR3: CASSLMDGNEQYF
size: -; J: TRBJ1-4; V: TRBV5-4; D: -; DNA: TGTGCCAGCAGCTTTGAGCTGGGGGCTGAAAAACTGTTTTTT; CDR3: CASSFELGAEKLFF
size: -; J: TRBJ2-2; V: TRBV2; D: -; DNA: TGTGCCAGCAGTGACCAGGGCGCGAACACCGGGGAGCTGTTTTTT; CDR3: CASSDQGANTGELFF
size: -; J: TRBJ2-7; V: TRBV2; D: -; DNA: TGTGCCAGCTGGGAAGGGGCAGGATCCTACGAGCAGTACTTC; CDR3: CASWEGAGSYEQYF
size: -; J: TRBJ2-5; V: TRBV4-1; D: TRBD2; DNA: TGCGCCAGCAGCCTAAGGACTAGCGGGGGGGCCGGAGAGACCCAGTACTTC; CDR3: CASSLRTSGGAGETQYF
size: -; J: TRBJ2-5; V: TRBV7-6; D: -; DNA: TGTGCCAGCAGCTTACTGGGGCCTAGAGAGACCCAGTACTTC; CDR3: CASSLLGPRETQYF
size: -; J: TRBJ2-7; V: TRBV29-1; D: TRBD2; DNA: TGCAGCGCCGGGAGTAGCGGGATGGTCGGCGAGCAGTACTTC; CDR3: CSAGSSGMVGEQYF
size: -; J: TRBJ1-1; V: TRBV30; D: -; DNA: TGTGCCTGGAGTGTAGGAACGGGAAACACTGAAGCTTTCTTT; CDR3: CAWSVGTGNTEAFF
size: -; J: TRBJ1-1; V: TRBV5-6; D: -; DNA: TGTGCCAGCAGCCTCAGACAGACAATGAACACTGAAGCTTTCTTT; CDR3: CASSLRQTMNTEAFF
size: -; J: TRBJ2-5; V: TRBV7-2; D: TRBD2; DNA: TGTGCCAGCAGCCCCTGGGGGGGCCAAGAGACCCAGTACTTC; CDR3: CASSPWGGQETQYF
size: -; J: TRBJ2-1; V: TRBV19; D: -; DNA: TGTGCCAGTAGTATCATGACAGGCCCCCTCACAAATGAGCAGTTCTTC; CDR3: CASSIMTGPLTNEQFF
size: -; J: TRBJ2-1; V: TRBV5-1; D: TRBD2; DNA: TGCGCCAGCAGCTTGGATTTAGCGGGGGGACAGAATGAGCAGTTCTTC; CDR3: CASSLDLAGGQNEQFF
size: -; J: TRBJ1-2; V: TRBV6-1; D: TRBD1; DNA: TGTGCCAGCAGTGAACTGGAGGGGGCGGATGGCTACACCTTC; CDR3: CASSELEGADGYTF
size: -; J: TRBJ2-7; V: TRBV6-5; D: -; DNA: TGTGCCAGCAGTTACGACACCTCCTACGAGCAGTACTTC; CDR3: CASSYDTSYEQYF
size: -; J: TRBJ2-3; V: TRBV28; D: -; DNA: TGTGCCAGCAGTTTAGGGGGGGCATCGACAGATACGCAGTATTTT; CDR3: CASSLGGASTDTQYF
size: few; J: TRBJ1-3; V: TRBV5-1; D: -; DNA: TGCGCCAGCAGCTCTACAGGGTATGGAAACACCATATATTTT; CDR3: CASSSTGYGNTIYF
size: -; J: TRBJ2-5; V: TRBV5-8; D: -; DNA: TGTGCCAGCAGCTACCCCCGGGAGACCCAGTACTTC; CDR3: CASSYPRETQYF
size: -; J: TRBJ2-7; V: TRBV25-1; D: -; DNA: TGTGCCAGCAGCCAGGGGTACGATTACGAGCAGTACTTC; CDR3: CASSQGYDYEQYF
size: -; J: TRBJ1-1; V: TRBV5-1; D: TRBD1; DNA: TGCGCCAGCAGGCAGGGGGCCACTGAAGCTTTCTTT; CDR3: CASRQGATEAFF
size: -; J: TRBJ1-1; V: TRBV21-1; D: -; DNA: TGTGCCAGCAAGGGAGTGAACACTGAAGCTTTCTTT; CDR3: CASKGVNTEAFF
size: -; J: TRBJ2-5; V: TRBV10-3; D: TRBD2; DNA: TGTGCCATCAGCCCTAGCGGTCCAGAGACCCAGTACTTC; CDR3: CAISPSGPETQYF
size: -; J: TRBJ1-5; V: TRBV5-1; D: TRBD1; DNA: TGCGCCAGCAGCCTTGGGGACAGGAACAATCAGCCCCAGCATTTT; CDR3: CASSLGDRNNQPQHF
size: -; J: TRBJ1-6; V: TRBV6-1; D: TRBD1; DNA: TGTGCCAGCAGTACTGAGGACAGGAAGGATTCACCCCTCCACTTT; CDR3: CASSTEDRKDSPLHF
size: -; J: TRBJ1-2; V: TRBV5-1; D: TRBD1; DNA: TGCGCCAGCAGCTCGGGACAGGACTATGGCTACACCTTC; CDR3: CASSSGQDYGYTF
size: -; J: TRBJ2-1; V: TRBV11-3; D: -; DNA: TGTGCCAGCAGCCCTATGGGGGGGCTATACAATGAGCAGTTCTTC; CDR3: CASSPMGGLYNEQFF
size: -; J: TRBJ2-7; V: TRBV6-5; D: -; DNA: TGTGCCAGCAGTTACTCGGGCGTGGGCAGGGGTTACGAGCAGTACTTC; CDR3: CASSYSGVGRGYEQYF
size: once; J: TRBJ2-7; V: TRBV6-5; D: TRBD1; DNA: TGTGCCAGCAGTAAAGGGACAGGGAGGAGCGAGCAGTACTTC; CDR3: CASSKGTGRSEQYF
size: -; J: TRBJ1-1; V: TRBV29-1; D: -; DNA: TGCAGCGTTGCAGGGGCTGGTAGCACTGAAGCTTTCTTT; CDR3: CSVAGAGSTEAFF
size: -; J: TRBJ2-3; V: TRBV5-1; D: TRBD2; DNA: TGCGCCAGCAGCCCGGGGGGACCGCGGGTGGATACGCAGTATTTT; CDR3: CASSPGGPRVDTQYF
size: -; J: TRBJ2-7; V: TRBV19; D: TRBD2; DNA: TGTGCCAGTAGCTCAATCACTGGCGGGGGGGGGAAGCAGTACTTC; CDR3: CASSSITGGGGKQYF
size: -; J: TRBJ2-1; V: TRBV5-5; D: TRBD2; DNA: TGTGCCAGCAGCGCGCCTCAGACTAGCGGGAGATACAATGAGCAGTTCTTC; CDR3: CASSAPQTSGRYNEQFF